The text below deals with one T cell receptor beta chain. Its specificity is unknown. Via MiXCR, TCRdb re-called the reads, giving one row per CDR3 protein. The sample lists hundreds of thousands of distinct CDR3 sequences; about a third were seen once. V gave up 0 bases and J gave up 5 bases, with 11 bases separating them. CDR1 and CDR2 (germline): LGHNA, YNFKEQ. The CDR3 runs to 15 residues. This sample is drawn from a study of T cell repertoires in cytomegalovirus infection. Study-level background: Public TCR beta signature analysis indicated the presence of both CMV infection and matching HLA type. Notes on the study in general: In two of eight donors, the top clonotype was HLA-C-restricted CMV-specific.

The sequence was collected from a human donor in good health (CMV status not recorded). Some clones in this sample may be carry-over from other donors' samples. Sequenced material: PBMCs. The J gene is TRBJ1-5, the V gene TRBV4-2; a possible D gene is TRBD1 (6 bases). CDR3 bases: TGTGCCAGCAGCCAAGACCGAGAGGGGGATCAGCCCCAGCATTTT. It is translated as CASSQDREGDQPQHF.